These 15 T cell receptor beta chains were sequenced from one sample in a study of blood T cell repertoires in COVID-19. TCRdb keeps only in-frame clones here, not all; method: immunoSEQ multiplex PCR. The data contain tens of thousands of clones, around 85% of them singletons. The specimen was peripheral blood. The receptors originated from a woman older than 75 with COVID-19, enrolled during active disease.

This clone was seen a single time. The CDR3 DNA sequence: TGCGCCAGCAGCTTGGGCACTAGCGGGAAGGATACGCAGTATTTT. Translation: CASSLGTSGKDTQYF. V usage is TRBV5-1 and J usage is TRBJ2-3; 10 bases align to TRBD2. The V and J ends lost 0 bases and 6 bases, in that order; junction bases with no gene match: 4. This CDR3 contains 15 residues. Germline V CDR1 and CDR2: SGHRS, YFSETQ.

V gene TRBV2 combines with J gene TRBJ1-2; TRBD1 agrees at 7 bases. The CDR3 runs to 13 residues. Germline V gives CDR1 SNHLY, CDR2 FYNNEI. V trimming: 6 bases; J trimming: 3 bases; junction bases outside the gene matches: 4. The DNA for the CDR3 is TGTGCCAGCAGGACAGGGTCTGACTATGGCTACACCTTC. Protein sequence: CASRTGSDYGYTF.

This clone has just one count. The chain has TRBV18 and TRBJ1-2, with D unresolved. Looked up from germline, CDR1 is KGHSH and CDR2 is LQKENI. Trimming removed 5 bases at V and 7 bases at J, with 8 bases between. CDR3 length equals 11 residues. The DNA of the CDR3 is TGTGCCAGCTCAGAACTGCGTGGCTACACCTTC. As protein: CASSELRGYTF.

The V gene is TRBV27, the J gene TRBJ2-3; perhaps TRBD2 as D (6 bases). CDR3 length: 16 amino acids. Trimming left V 1 base short and J 0 bases short, with 11 bases between. Germline CDR1 reads MNHEY; CDR2 reads SMNVEV (reference sequence). CDR3 residues: CASSLFGSPSTDTQYF. DNA of the CDR3: TGTGCCAGCAGTTTATTCGGGAGCCCAAGCACAGATACGCAGTATTTT.

Only a few counts were recorded for this clone. The CDR3 DNA follows: TGTGCCAGCAGCTTGGGCCAGATGGGGCCTAAGCAGCCCCAGCATTTT. Protein sequence: CASSLGQMGPKQPQHF. V and J are TRBV7-2 and TRBJ1-5; D perhaps matches TRBD1 (5 bases). The CDR3 has 16 residues. V was shortened by 3 bases and J by 7 bases, with 19 bases between the two germline ends. The germline CDR1 and CDR2 sequences are SGHTA and FQGNSA.

The genes are TRBV2 and TRBJ1-1; the D gene is possibly TRBD1 (6 bases). Germline CDR1 is SNHLY and CDR2 is FYNNEI. The V gene lost 3 bases and the J gene lost 2 bases, with 10 bases spanning the gap. This CDR3 has 14 residues. For the CDR3, the DNA is TGTGCCAGCAGTGACAGGGGCTTTAACACTGAAGCTTTCTTT. The encoded protein is CASSDRGFNTEAFF. The whole variable domain, remainder taken from reference TRBV2 and TRBJ1-1, is EPEVTQTPSHQVTQMGQEVILRCVPISNHLYFYWYRQILGQKVEFLVSFYNNEISEKSEIFDDQFSVERPDGSNFTLKIRSTKLEDSAMYFCASSDRGFNTEAFFGQGTRLTVV.

V gene TRBV7-2 combines with J gene TRBJ1-1; 7 nucleotides match TRBD1. CDR1 is SGHTA, CDR2 FQGNSA, per germline. V gave up 4 bases and J gave up 4 bases; unmatched junction bases: 9. The CDR3 loop spans 15 amino acids. The CDR3 protein is CASSSDRSLSTEAFF. CDR3 DNA: TGTGCCAGCAGCTCGGACAGGTCTTTGTCCACTGAAGCTTTCTTT.

This chain connects TRBV5-1 to TRBJ1-4; 7 bases align to TRBD1. Germline V gene lookup returns CDR1 SGHRS and CDR2 YFSETQ. This CDR3 contains 14 residues. Trimming at V came to 4 bases and at J to 5 bases, leaving 5 bases not matched to a gene. The CDR3 region has the DNA TGCGCCAGCAGCCGGGACAGTAAAAATGAAAAACTGTTTTTT. Protein sequence: CASSRDSKNEKLFF.

CDR3 residues: CATSDLSTTGTDEQFF. DNA of the CDR3: TGTGCCACCAGTGATTTAAGCACCACCGGTACCGATGAGCAGTTCTTC. The chain couples TRBV24-1 to TRBJ2-1; no firm D call. CDR3 length: 16 residues. V gave up 1 base and J gave up 8 bases, with 17 bases separating them. The germline gives CDR1 KGHDR, CDR2 SFDVKD.

The rearrangement joins TRBV27 to TRBJ1-1; possible D gene TRBD1, 5 bases. Germline CDR1 reads MNHEY; CDR2 reads SMNVEV (reference sequence). The V end lost 4 bases, the J end lost 1 base, and 19 bases lay between the germline ends. The CDR3 has 17 amino acids. The CDR3 coding sequence is TGTGCCAGCAGTTCCAGACGCTTCAGGGAGGAGAACACTGAAGCTTTCTTT. It is translated as CASSSRRFREENTEAFF.

V usage is TRBV7-6 and J usage is TRBJ1-4, with D possibly being TRBD1 (5 bases). CDR3 length: 14 amino acids. Trimming shortened V by 5 bases and J by 6 bases, and 13 bases separated the two germline ends. Per the germline V gene, CDR1 is SGHVS and CDR2 is FNYEAQ. In DNA form, the CDR3 reads TGTGCCAGCAGCCAACGAGCAGGGTATGAAAAACTGTTTTTT. This translates into CASSQRAGYEKLFF.

This sequence joins TRBV11-2 and TRBJ2-7, with D perhaps TRBD1 (7 bases). The ends were cut back, 2 bases at V and 0 bases at J, with 17 bases in the middle. The CDR3 loop spans 17 amino acids. The germline V gene has CDR1 SGHAT and CDR2 FQNNGV. For the CDR3, the DNA is TGTGCCAGCAGCTTAATACAGGGGAGGCGCGCCTCCTACGAGCAGTACTTC. Encoded protein: CASSLIQGRRASYEQYF.

The chain employs TRBV9 and TRBJ1-1; no reliable D call. V gave up 5 bases and J gave up 5 bases, with 16 bases separating them. This CDR3 is built from 14 residues. Germline values: CDR1 SGDLS, CDR2 YYNGEE. The CDR3 sequence is CASRATPYGTEAFF. In DNA form, the CDR3 reads TGTGCCAGCAGAGCGACCCCTTACGGTACTGAAGCTTTCTTT.

The chain employs TRBV7-2 and TRBJ1-1; D is undetermined. The CDR3 loop spans 16 amino acids. With 1 base removed from V and 4 bases from J, the gap between germline ends came to 16 bases. Looked up from germline, CDR1 is SGHTA and CDR2 is FQGNSA. CDR3 nucleotide sequence: TGTGCCAGCAGCTTAGAGACTGGACTCCTTGTCACTGAAGCTTTCTTT. It codes for CASSLETGLLVTEAFF.

The sample holds one count of this clone. This chain links TRBV2 with TRBJ1-3; D perhaps matches TRBD1 (5 bases). The CDR3 runs to 14 residues. In germline, CDR1 is SNHLY, CDR2 FYNNEI. Trimming took off 6 bases at V and 4 bases at J, with 13 bases between the two ends. The CDR3 coding sequence is TGTGCCAGCAGATCTCAGGGTGCCGGAAACACCATATATTTT. Encoded protein: CASRSQGAGNTIYF.